This T cell receptor beta chain was captured by sequencing in a study of pediatric ulcerative colitis. Study information: Six or seven patients showed pancolitis and two showed left-sided colitis.

The CDR3 sequence is 16 residues long. CDR1 PRHDT and CDR2 FYEKMQ come from the germline V gene (reference sequence). V was pared by 0 bases and J by 8 bases, with 16 bases between. Study findings and constraints: Ulcerative colitis patients shared more blood-rectal clones than controls.

Method: immunoSEQ multiplex PCR; TCRdb's copy keeps in-frame clones and lacks some. The data show approximately 30,000 clones, with about four fifths seen just once and around 4.3% held by the top ten. Ulcerative colitis patients received no immunosuppressive medication before the diagnostic colonoscopy. A word on this clone: What it binds is not known.

Material for sequencing was blood. The receptor's source is a boy younger than 18 with severe ulcerative colitis. The chain links TRBV13 to TRBJ1-4, with D maybe TRBD1 (6 bases). Here the CDR3 reads CASSLGSRGENEKLFF. DNA for the CDR3: TGTGCCAGCAGCTTAGGCAGTAGGGGGGAGAACGAAAAACTGTTTTTT.